Detailed here is one T cell receptor beta chain. Its antigen is undetermined. This specimen comes from a study of T cell responses to AZD1222 COVID-19 vaccine. Second-dose groups at about 4 or about 12 weeks were pooled. The CDR3 runs 15 residues. CDR1 and CDR2 from the germline V gene are SGHTA and FQGNSA. V was cut by 5 bases and J by 2 bases, with 14 bases left in between. Study findings and constraints: The donors showed a predominance of white British ancestry and of females, with possible underestimation of clonal diversity.

Using immunoSEQ multiplex PCR, the repertoire was profiled, and TCRdb retains in-frame clones only, with some absent. Among about 120,000 clones listed, about 93% were seen once. Sample: peripheral blood, taken 28 days after the second AZD1222 dose. This rearrangement joins TRBV7-2 to TRBJ2-3, with a possible D match to TRBD2 (5 bases). The receptor comes from an adult who received the AZD1222 COVID-19 vaccine. The CDR3 bases are TGTGCCAGCAGCCTTGGACTCCCCTCCACAGATACGCAGTATTTT. The encoded protein is CASSLGLPSTDTQYF. Based on the CDR3 plus reference TRBV7-2 and TRBJ2-3, the full variable domain is GAGVSQSPSNKVTEKGKDVELRCDPISGHTALYWYRQSLGQGLEFLIYFQGNSAPDKSGLPSDRFSAERTGGSVSTLTIQRTQQEDSAVYLCASSLGLPSTDTQYFGPGTRLTVL.